The rows below give T cell receptor beta chains drawn from one sample of a study of blood T cell repertoires in COVID-19. Some clones are missing from TCRdb's copy, which holds only in-frame ones; the method was immunoSEQ multiplex PCR. The profile shows about 530,000 clones, around nine tenths of them singletons. Material for sequencing was peripheral blood. These receptors came from a woman aged 45-59 years with COVID-19, enrolled during active disease. Each CDR3 is given without its conserved first and last residue.

J: TRBJ1-1
V: TRBV20-1
CDR3: SARDEGEAF

J: TRBJ1-1
V: TRBV2
CDR3: ASSDPDSTEAF

J: TRBJ1-4
V: TRBV28
CDR3: ASSLRTGENEKLF

J: TRBJ1-2
V: TRBV11-2
CDR3: ASSLDGFGQGGYT

J: TRBJ1-2
V: TRBV18
CDR3: ASSGYTGYGYT

J: TRBJ1-1
V: TRBV29-1
CDR3: SVEDSGTEAF

J: TRBJ2-6
V: TRBV5-1
CDR3: ASSPRDIDSSGANVLT

J: TRBJ2-3
V: TRBV9
CDR3: ASSVDPGGTDTQY

J: TRBJ1-4
V: TRBV27
CDR3: ASTSGVANEKLF

J: TRBJ1-3
V: TRBV6-5
CDR3: ASSPDRRGNTIY

J: TRBJ2-2
V: TRBV5-1
CDR3: ASSSVDRNTGELF

J: TRBJ1-5
V: TRBV5-1
CDR3: ASSLRGGNQPQH

J: TRBJ1-1
V: TRBV9
CDR3: ASRSHTGGITEAF

J: TRBJ1-2
V: TRBV19
CDR3: ASSILAGGGYT

J: TRBJ2-5
V: TRBV29-1
CDR3: SVGAGTQETQY

J: TRBJ2-3
V: TRBV18
CDR3: ASSPGQPTDTQY

J: TRBJ2-7
V: TRBV29-1
CDR3: SAVNPYDYEQY

J: TRBJ2-7
V: TRBV7-2
CDR3: ASSPGGPSYEQY

J: TRBJ2-7
V: TRBV5-1
CDR3: ASSLAGGEQY

J: TRBJ2-3
V: TRBV30
CDR3: AWSGELAVIHTQY

J: TRBJ2-3
V: TRBV10-3
CDR3: AISPQGNRTDTQY

J: TRBJ2-7
V: TRBV7-6
CDR3: ASSLGVAGGSKSYEQY

J: TRBJ1-1
V: TRBV5-4
CDR3: ASSPRRGETTEAF

J: TRBJ1-2
V: TRBV5-8
CDR3: ASSFRGYGYT

J: TRBJ1-2
V: TRBV4-1
CDR3: ASSQPSGGRGGYT

J: TRBJ2-7
V: TRBV15
CDR3: ATSRGRGGRNEQY

J: TRBJ1-2
V: TRBV28
CDR3: ASLTPTGNYGYT

J: TRBJ1-2
V: TRBV6-5
CDR3: ASLDGTEYGYT

J: TRBJ2-2
V: TRBV24-1
CDR3: ATSDVMTGSGELF

J: TRBJ1-1
V: TRBV6-2/TRBV6-3
CDR3: ASSPTLTNMNTEAF

J: TRBJ1-2
V: TRBV14
CDR3: ASSPSGATYGYT

J: TRBJ1-1
V: TRBV3-1/TRBV3-2
CDR3: ASSQAGITEAF

J: TRBJ1-5
V: TRBV2
CDR3: ASSAPPTTGNQPQH

J: TRBJ1-1
V: TRBV3-1/TRBV3-2
CDR3: ASSQATGNTEAF

J: TRBJ2-1
V: TRBV3-1/TRBV3-2
CDR3: ASSPQRGGYNEQF

J: TRBJ1-1
V: TRBV30
CDR3: AYNRGGDTEAF

J: TRBJ2-7
V: TRBV7-2
CDR3: ASSLSAAGASYEQY

J: TRBJ2-7
V: TRBV6-1
CDR3: ASSEQLGVHEQY

J: TRBJ1-6
V: TRBV6-4
CDR3: ASSDSTDNSPLH

J: TRBJ1-4
V: TRBV5-1
CDR3: ASTRQGATNEKLF